This entry describes one TCR beta chain. Its antigen is not identified. The CDR3 is made up of 15 amino acids. Germline V gives CDR1 SGHNT, CDR2 YYREEE (reference sequence). V gave up 3 bases and J gave up 0 bases, with 10 bases separating them. The data originate from a study of CD8 T cells in Susac syndrome. Random hexamers primed reverse transcription of about 0.5 to 1 ug RNA. The immunoSEQ assay covered 54 Vbeta and 13 Jbeta segments for CDR3. TCRdb ran MiXCR on the immunoSEQ multiplex PCR reads and lists one entry per CDR3 protein. The sample has approximately 190,000 distinct CDR3 sequences; almost 96% are singletons. From blood CD8+ and CD4+ T cells, TCR beta sequences were generated. Negative isolation yielded CD8+ and CD4+ T cells; FACS enriched TEMRA cells. Broader study findings: The number of individuals included in the study's TCR sequencing and HLA analysis was acknowledged as relatively small.

Sample: CD4+ T cells from PBMCs. V and J are TRBV5-4 and TRBJ2-1; D perhaps matches TRBD1 (6 bases). This clonotype originated in a human donor with Susac syndrome. The CDR3, as DNA: TGTGCCAGCAGCTCGGACAGCAGCTCCTACAATGAGCAGTTCTTC. Residues: CASSSDSSSYNEQFF.